These T cell receptor beta chains were read from a single sample in a study of beta chain features in type 1 diabetes. Using immunoSEQ multiplex PCR, the repertoire was profiled, and TCRdb retains in-frame clones only, with some absent. This sample has roughly 150,000 clones, with 8.5% to 10% found just once. Material: central memory CD4+ T cells from blood. The source of these receptors is a woman aged 30 to 39 with type 1 diabetes. The CDR3 runs from the conserved cysteine through the conserved F or W. The order of the fields is J gene, clone size, V gene, D gene, CDR3 DNA, CDR3 protein. A D gene is named only where the DNA matches it firmly. A row's size may be missing; if present it is once, few, many or a size class.

j_call: TRBJ2-5
clone_size: few
v_call: TRBV7-8
d_call: TRBD2
cdr3_nt: TGTGCCAGCAGCTCGGAGGGACTAGCGTACCAAGAGACCCAGTACTTC
cdr3_aa: CASSSEGLAYQETQYF

j_call: TRBJ2-7
clone_size: few
v_call: TRBV18
d_call: -
cdr3_nt: TGTGCCAGCTCAGAATCGACGGACAGCACATACGAGCAGTACTTC
cdr3_aa: CASSESTDSTYEQYF

j_call: TRBJ1-1
clone_size: -
v_call: TRBV9
d_call: -
cdr3_nt: TGTGCCAGCAGCGTAGAGTCTGGACAGTCGGCTTTCTTT
cdr3_aa: CASSVESGQSAFF

j_call: TRBJ2-1
clone_size: -
v_call: TRBV28
d_call: TRBD2
cdr3_nt: TGTGCCAGCAGTTTAGCGCGGAGAGCTAGCGGGAAGGGGAATGAGCAGTTCTTC
cdr3_aa: CASSLARRASGKGNEQFF

j_call: TRBJ1-2
clone_size: few
v_call: TRBV28
d_call: -
cdr3_nt: TGTGCCAGCAGCGTGGGAGATAATGGCTACACCTTC
cdr3_aa: CASSVGDNGYTF

j_call: TRBJ2-1
clone_size: few
v_call: TRBV28
d_call: -
cdr3_nt: TGTGCCAGCAGCGGACTGCACAATGAGCAGTTCTTC
cdr3_aa: CASSGLHNEQFF

j_call: TRBJ1-4
clone_size: -
v_call: TRBV2
d_call: -
cdr3_nt: TGTGCCAGCATTCGACGGGCAACTAATGAAAAACTGTTTTTT
cdr3_aa: CASIRRATNEKLFF

j_call: TRBJ1-5
clone_size: -
v_call: TRBV19
d_call: -
cdr3_nt: TGTGCCAGTAGTTCGCAGGTGGGTCAGCCCCAGCATTTT
cdr3_aa: CASSSQVGQPQHF

j_call: TRBJ1-4
clone_size: -
v_call: TRBV5-1
d_call: TRBD1
cdr3_nt: TGCGCCAGCAGCAAAACAGGGGACGATGAAAAACTGTTTTTT
cdr3_aa: CASSKTGDDEKLFF

j_call: TRBJ1-2
clone_size: -
v_call: TRBV30
d_call: TRBD1
cdr3_nt: TGTGCCTGGTGGGACAGGGACTATGGCTACACCTTC
cdr3_aa: CAWWDRDYGYTF

j_call: TRBJ1-5
clone_size: few
v_call: TRBV12-2
d_call: -
cdr3_nt: TGTGCAAGTCGCTTTTTGTCTTTAAGCAATCAGCCCCAGCATTTT
cdr3_aa: CASRFLSLSNQPQHF

j_call: TRBJ1-1
clone_size: -
v_call: TRBV19
d_call: -
cdr3_nt: TGTGCCAGTACCCCGACCGGGGGTTGGAACACTGAAGCTTTCTTT
cdr3_aa: CASTPTGGWNTEAFF

j_call: TRBJ2-3
clone_size: -
v_call: TRBV10-3
d_call: TRBD2
cdr3_nt: TGTGCCATCCGGACTAGCGGCAGCACAGATACGCAGTATTTT
cdr3_aa: CAIRTSGSTDTQYF

j_call: TRBJ1-2
clone_size: -
v_call: TRBV9
d_call: TRBD1
cdr3_nt: TGTGCCAGCAGCGTAGGACAGGGGGCCTATGGCTACACCTTC
cdr3_aa: CASSVGQGAYGYTF

j_call: TRBJ2-5
clone_size: few
v_call: TRBV18
d_call: TRBD2
cdr3_nt: TGTGCCAGCTCACCATTAGGGAGGGTCCAGTACTTC
cdr3_aa: CASSPLGRVQYF

j_call: TRBJ2-3
clone_size: few
v_call: TRBV9
d_call: TRBD2
cdr3_nt: TGTGCCAGCAGCTACGATAGCGGGAGAAAGACAGATACGCAGTATTTT
cdr3_aa: CASSYDSGRKTDTQYF

j_call: TRBJ1-2
clone_size: few
v_call: TRBV11-2
d_call: -
cdr3_nt: TGTGCCAGCAGCTTAGGGCCGTATGGCTACACCTTC
cdr3_aa: CASSLGPYGYTF

j_call: TRBJ2-1
clone_size: few
v_call: TRBV11-2
d_call: TRBD2
cdr3_nt: TGTGCCAGCAGCGAGAACCGCGGGAGGACCCAGTTCTTC
cdr3_aa: CASSENRGRTQFF

j_call: TRBJ2-2
clone_size: few
v_call: TRBV12-5
d_call: -
cdr3_nt: TGTGCTAGTGGTTTGGTACGGACAGGGACTATCACCGGGGAGCTGTTTTTT
cdr3_aa: CASGLVRTGTITGELFF

j_call: TRBJ2-3
clone_size: many
v_call: TRBV7-2
d_call: -
cdr3_nt: TGTGCCAGCAGCTTATTCTTAGTTACAGATACGCAGTATTTT
cdr3_aa: CASSLFLVTDTQYF

j_call: TRBJ2-2
clone_size: -
v_call: TRBV14
d_call: -
cdr3_nt: TGTGCCAGCAGCGCGGGACGAAACACCGGGGAGCTGTTTTTT
cdr3_aa: CASSAGRNTGELFF

j_call: TRBJ1-2
clone_size: few
v_call: TRBV6-1
d_call: -
cdr3_nt: TGTGCCAGCAGTGACAGGGCCGTCGGGGGCTACACCTTC
cdr3_aa: CASSDRAVGGYTF

j_call: TRBJ2-1
clone_size: many
v_call: TRBV7-2
d_call: -
cdr3_nt: TGTGCCAGCAGCCGAGGAGGCTCCTACAATGAGCAGTTCTTC
cdr3_aa: CASSRGGSYNEQFF

j_call: TRBJ1-1
clone_size: -
v_call: TRBV27
d_call: -
cdr3_nt: TGTGCCAGCAGTTTATCGGACACGGTTAAAGCTTTCTTT
cdr3_aa: CASSLSDTVKAFF

j_call: TRBJ2-1
clone_size: -
v_call: TRBV7-9
d_call: TRBD2
cdr3_nt: TGTGCCAGCAGATCGTGGACTAGCGGGAAGCGGGCGCCGTTCTTC
cdr3_aa: CASRSWTSGKRAPFF

j_call: TRBJ2-1
clone_size: -
v_call: TRBV30
d_call: TRBD2
cdr3_nt: TGTGCCTGGGGGGCGGGACTAGCGGGAGGGCCAGGCTACAATGAGCAGTTCTTC
cdr3_aa: CAWGAGLAGGPGYNEQFF

j_call: TRBJ2-3
clone_size: -
v_call: TRBV7-2
d_call: TRBD2
cdr3_nt: TGTGCCAGCAGCTTAGGAGCGGGAGGGAGCACAGATACGCAGTATTTT
cdr3_aa: CASSLGAGGSTDTQYF

j_call: TRBJ2-7
clone_size: few
v_call: TRBV4-1
d_call: -
cdr3_nt: TGCGCCAGCAGCCAAGAACAGGGTACCTCCTACGAGCAGTACTTC
cdr3_aa: CASSQEQGTSYEQYF

j_call: TRBJ2-7
clone_size: few
v_call: TRBV27
d_call: -
cdr3_nt: TGTGCCAGCAGTCCTAGATACTACTACGAGCAGTACTTC
cdr3_aa: CASSPRYYYEQYF

j_call: TRBJ1-1
clone_size: -
v_call: TRBV2
d_call: TRBD1
cdr3_nt: TGTGCCGGGACGGGACAGCCGAACACTGAAGCTTTCTTT
cdr3_aa: CAGTGQPNTEAFF

j_call: TRBJ2-2
clone_size: -
v_call: TRBV18
d_call: -
cdr3_nt: TGTGCCAGCTCACCAGCGACAGGTCGAACCGGGGAGCTGTTTTTT
cdr3_aa: CASSPATGRTGELFF

j_call: TRBJ2-3
clone_size: -
v_call: TRBV9
d_call: -
cdr3_nt: TGTGCCAGCAGCGTTCCGGGAGTAGTTCCAGATACGCAGTATTTT
cdr3_aa: CASSVPGVVPDTQYF

j_call: TRBJ2-3
clone_size: few
v_call: TRBV7-9
d_call: -
cdr3_nt: TGTGCCAGCAGCCCTCTCGCTGAGTTCACAGATACGCAGTATTTT
cdr3_aa: CASSPLAEFTDTQYF

j_call: TRBJ2-3
clone_size: -
v_call: TRBV2
d_call: -
cdr3_nt: TGTGCCAGCAGTGTTGTTCGGACAGATACGCAGTATTTT
cdr3_aa: CASSVVRTDTQYF

j_call: TRBJ2-3
clone_size: -
v_call: TRBV6-5
d_call: -
cdr3_nt: TGTGCCAGCAGGTCTAGCGTAGATACGCAGTATTTT
cdr3_aa: CASRSSVDTQYF

j_call: TRBJ2-7
clone_size: few
v_call: TRBV30
d_call: -
cdr3_nt: TGTGCCTGGAGTGTGGGGGGGGCTGGCCCCTACGAGCAGTACTTC
cdr3_aa: CAWSVGGAGPYEQYF

j_call: TRBJ2-3
clone_size: few
v_call: TRBV6-1
d_call: TRBD2
cdr3_nt: TGTGCCAGCAGTGAGGCGACTAGCGGGTCCCTCACAGATACGCAGTATTTT
cdr3_aa: CASSEATSGSLTDTQYF

j_call: TRBJ1-3
clone_size: -
v_call: TRBV7-9
d_call: -
cdr3_nt: TGTGCCAGCAGCTTAGCGGCAGGGGGAAACACCATATATTTT
cdr3_aa: CASSLAAGGNTIYF

j_call: TRBJ2-2
clone_size: -
v_call: TRBV25-1
d_call: TRBD2
cdr3_nt: TGTGCCTCGGAAGCGGGGATTTACACCGGGGAGCTGTTTTTT
cdr3_aa: CASEAGIYTGELFF

j_call: TRBJ1-4
clone_size: -
v_call: TRBV27
d_call: -
cdr3_nt: TGTGCCAGCAGCCGCCGACAGAACCGTGCAACTAATGAAAAACTGTTTTTT
cdr3_aa: CASSRRQNRATNEKLFF

j_call: TRBJ1-1
clone_size: -
v_call: TRBV27
d_call: TRBD1
cdr3_nt: TGTGCCAGCAGTTTAAAGGGGGCGATGGGGACTGAAGCTTTCTTT
cdr3_aa: CASSLKGAMGTEAFF

j_call: TRBJ2-5
clone_size: few
v_call: TRBV7-7
d_call: TRBD1
cdr3_nt: TGTGCTAGCAGCTCCAGGGGGGAGACCCAGTACTTC
cdr3_aa: CASSSRGETQYF

j_call: TRBJ2-3
clone_size: few
v_call: TRBV5-1
d_call: -
cdr3_nt: TGCGCCAGCAGCTTGCAAGGGGTAGTGGCAGATACGCAGTATTTT
cdr3_aa: CASSLQGVVADTQYF

j_call: TRBJ1-1
clone_size: few
v_call: TRBV7-9
d_call: -
cdr3_nt: TGTGCCAGCAGCTTAGCTCCCACTTTGTCCGCTGAAGCTTTCTTT
cdr3_aa: CASSLAPTLSAEAFF

j_call: TRBJ1-5
clone_size: -
v_call: TRBV7-9
d_call: -
cdr3_nt: TGTGCCAGCAGCTTAGGGGCTAGCAATCAGCCCCAGCATTTT
cdr3_aa: CASSLGASNQPQHF

j_call: TRBJ1-1
clone_size: -
v_call: TRBV18
d_call: TRBD1
cdr3_nt: TGTGCCAGCGCGACTAGGGGGCAGGACACTGAAGCTTTCTTT
cdr3_aa: CASATRGQDTEAFF

j_call: TRBJ2-7
clone_size: few
v_call: TRBV30
d_call: TRBD2
cdr3_nt: TGTGCCTGGGGGGACTACTCCTACGAGCAGTACTTC
cdr3_aa: CAWGDYSYEQYF

j_call: TRBJ1-1
clone_size: -
v_call: TRBV5-8
d_call: TRBD1
cdr3_nt: TGTGCCAGCAGCGTACAGGGGCCCACTGAAGCTTTCTTT
cdr3_aa: CASSVQGPTEAFF

j_call: TRBJ2-5
clone_size: -
v_call: TRBV30
d_call: TRBD1
cdr3_nt: TGTGCCTGGGGGGGACAGGGGCAAGAGACCCAGTACTTC
cdr3_aa: CAWGGQGQETQYF

j_call: TRBJ1-1
clone_size: once
v_call: TRBV19
d_call: TRBD1
cdr3_nt: TGTGCCAGTAGTGAACCGGGACAGGATCTCACTGAAGCTTTCTTT
cdr3_aa: CASSEPGQDLTEAFF

j_call: TRBJ1-2
clone_size: few
v_call: TRBV19
d_call: TRBD1
cdr3_nt: TGTGCCAGTAGGGCCGACAGGGGCCCTTATGGCTACACCTTC
cdr3_aa: CASRADRGPYGYTF

j_call: TRBJ1-2
clone_size: -
v_call: TRBV29-1
d_call: -
cdr3_nt: TGCAGCGTTGGCGGGGGGGGCGGCTATGGCTACACCTTC
cdr3_aa: CSVGGGGGYGYTF

j_call: TRBJ1-5
clone_size: few
v_call: TRBV28
d_call: -
cdr3_nt: TGTGCCAGCAGTTTAGGCGGGACGGTAAATCAGCCCCAGCATTTT
cdr3_aa: CASSLGGTVNQPQHF

j_call: TRBJ2-1
clone_size: few
v_call: TRBV18
d_call: -
cdr3_nt: TGTGCCAGCTCACTCGTAGCGAGCTCCTACAATGAGCAGTTCTTC
cdr3_aa: CASSLVASSYNEQFF

j_call: TRBJ2-7
clone_size: many
v_call: TRBV7-9
d_call: -
cdr3_nt: TGTGCCAGCAGCTTACTCCGCGAGCAGTACTTC
cdr3_aa: CASSLLREQYF

j_call: TRBJ2-1
clone_size: -
v_call: TRBV6-1
d_call: TRBD2
cdr3_nt: TGTGCCATCAGTGGCCTAGCGGGGAATGAGCAGTTCTTC
cdr3_aa: CAISGLAGNEQFF

j_call: TRBJ2-1
clone_size: -
v_call: TRBV11-1
d_call: -
cdr3_nt: TGTGCCAGCAGCCCCACCGGGACTGCTAAGTTCTTC
cdr3_aa: CASSPTGTAKFF

j_call: TRBJ2-1
clone_size: -
v_call: TRBV19
d_call: -
cdr3_nt: TGTGCCAGTAGCTATCGGTGGGCAGCCTCCTACAATGAGCAGTTCTTC
cdr3_aa: CASSYRWAASYNEQFF

j_call: TRBJ1-2
clone_size: few
v_call: TRBV7-3
d_call: -
cdr3_nt: TGTGCCAGCAGCCTCGGACTGAACAGCGGCTACACCTTC
cdr3_aa: CASSLGLNSGYTF